The T cell receptor beta chain described here comes from a study of siplizumab effects on memory and regulatory T cells. Study-level results: Tregs that proliferated in siplizumab cultures did not have their suppressive function confirmed.

Sequencing used immunoSEQ multiplex PCR; TCRdb keeps in-frame clones, though not all of them. The table has more than 85,000 clones, over 85% seen once. The CDR3 length is 15 residues. Germline V gene data show CDR1 as SGHTS and CDR2 as YDEGEE. Between the trimmed V and J ends, which lost 2 bases and 1 base, there was a span of 12 bases. As concerns this clone: Its antigen is unknown.

This clonotype originated in a human donor in good health. This chain joins TRBV5-8 and TRBJ1-1; D unresolved. Sequencing was performed on CD4+ T cells sorted from blood. In nucleotides, the CDR3 is TGTGCCAGCAGCTTCTATAAGCGAGGGAACACTGAAGCTTTCTTT. Protein product: CASSFYKRGNTEAFF.